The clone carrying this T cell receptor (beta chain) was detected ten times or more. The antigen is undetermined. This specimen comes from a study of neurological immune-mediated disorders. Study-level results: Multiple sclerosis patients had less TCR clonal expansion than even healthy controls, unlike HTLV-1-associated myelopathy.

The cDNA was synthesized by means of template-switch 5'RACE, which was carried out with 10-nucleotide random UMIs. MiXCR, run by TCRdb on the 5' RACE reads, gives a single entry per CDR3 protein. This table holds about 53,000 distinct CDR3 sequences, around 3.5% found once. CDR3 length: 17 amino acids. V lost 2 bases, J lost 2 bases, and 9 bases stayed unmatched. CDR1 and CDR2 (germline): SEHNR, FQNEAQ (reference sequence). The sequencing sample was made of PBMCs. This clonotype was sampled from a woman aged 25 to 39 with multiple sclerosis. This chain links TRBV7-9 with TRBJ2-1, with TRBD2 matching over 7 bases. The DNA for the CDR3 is TGTGCCAGCAGCTTATATGGGCGGGAGTGGCCCTACAATGAGCAGTTCTTC. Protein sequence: CASSLYGREWPYNEQFF. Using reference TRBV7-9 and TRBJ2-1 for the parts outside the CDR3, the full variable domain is DTGVSQNPRHKITKRGQNVTFRCDPISEHNRLYWYRQTLGQGPEFLTYFQNEAQLEKSRLLSDRFSAERPKGSFSTLEIQRTEQGDSAMYLCASSLYGREWPYNEQFFGPGTRLTVL.